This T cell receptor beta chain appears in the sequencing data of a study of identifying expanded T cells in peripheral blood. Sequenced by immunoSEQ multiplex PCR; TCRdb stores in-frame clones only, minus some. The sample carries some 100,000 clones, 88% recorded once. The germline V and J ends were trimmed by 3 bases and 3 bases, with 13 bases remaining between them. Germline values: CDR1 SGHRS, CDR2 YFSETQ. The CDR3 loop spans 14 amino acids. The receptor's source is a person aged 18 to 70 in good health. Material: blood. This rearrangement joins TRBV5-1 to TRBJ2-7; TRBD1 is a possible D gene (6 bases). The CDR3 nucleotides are TGCGCCAGCAGCTCCTCAGGGGCATTCTACGAGCAGTACTTC. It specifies CASSSSGAFYEQYF.